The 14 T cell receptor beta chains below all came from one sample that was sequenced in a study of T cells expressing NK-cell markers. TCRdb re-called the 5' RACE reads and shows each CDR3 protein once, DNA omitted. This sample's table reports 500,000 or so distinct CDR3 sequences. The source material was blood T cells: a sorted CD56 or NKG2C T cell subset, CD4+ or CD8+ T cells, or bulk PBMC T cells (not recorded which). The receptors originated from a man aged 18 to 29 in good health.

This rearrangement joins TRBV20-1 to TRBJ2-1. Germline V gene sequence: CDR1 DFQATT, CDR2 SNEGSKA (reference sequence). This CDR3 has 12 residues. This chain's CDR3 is CSAISETNEQFF.

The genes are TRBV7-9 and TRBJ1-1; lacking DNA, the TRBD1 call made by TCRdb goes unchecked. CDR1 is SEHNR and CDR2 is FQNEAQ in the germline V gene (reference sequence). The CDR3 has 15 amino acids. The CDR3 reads CASSQLRGPNTEAFF.

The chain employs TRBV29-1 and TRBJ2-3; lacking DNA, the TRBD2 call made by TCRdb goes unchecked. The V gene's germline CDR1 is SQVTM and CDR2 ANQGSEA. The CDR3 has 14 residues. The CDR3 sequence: CSGRLAVPGDTQYF.

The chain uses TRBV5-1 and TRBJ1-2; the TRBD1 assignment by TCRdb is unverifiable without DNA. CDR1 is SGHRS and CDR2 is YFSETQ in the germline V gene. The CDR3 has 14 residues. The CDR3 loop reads CASSPSTGLYGYTF.

CDR3 residues: CSVERSRQETQYF. The chain is built from TRBV29-1 and TRBJ2-5. The CDR3 covers 13 residues. In germline, CDR1 is SQVTM, CDR2 ANQGSEA. Complete variable domain (other parts from reference TRBV29-1 and TRBJ2-5): SAVISQKPSRDICQRGTSLTIQCQVDSQVTMMFWYRQQPGQSLTLIATANQGSEATYESGFVIDKFPISRPNLTFSTLTVSNMSPEDSSIYLCSVERSRQETQYFGPGTRLLVL.

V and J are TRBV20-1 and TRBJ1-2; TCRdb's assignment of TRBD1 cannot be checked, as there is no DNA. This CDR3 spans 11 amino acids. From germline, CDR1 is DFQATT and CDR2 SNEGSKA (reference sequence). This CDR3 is CSAIGRGGYTF.

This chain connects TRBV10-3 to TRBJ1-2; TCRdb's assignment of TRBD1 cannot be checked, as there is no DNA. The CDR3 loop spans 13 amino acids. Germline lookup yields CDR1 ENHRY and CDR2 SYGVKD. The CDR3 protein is CAISPDRDYGYTF.

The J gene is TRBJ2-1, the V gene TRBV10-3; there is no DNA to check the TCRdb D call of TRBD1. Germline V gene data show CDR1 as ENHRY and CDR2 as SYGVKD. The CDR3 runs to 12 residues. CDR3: CATRGDSDEQFF.

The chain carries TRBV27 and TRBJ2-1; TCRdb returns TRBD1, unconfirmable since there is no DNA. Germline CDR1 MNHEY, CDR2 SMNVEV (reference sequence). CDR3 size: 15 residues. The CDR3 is CASSLSRQGYNEQFF.

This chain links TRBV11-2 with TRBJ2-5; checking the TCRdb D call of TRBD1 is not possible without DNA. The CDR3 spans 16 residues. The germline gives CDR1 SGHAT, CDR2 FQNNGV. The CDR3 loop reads CASSLVTGNPQETQYF.

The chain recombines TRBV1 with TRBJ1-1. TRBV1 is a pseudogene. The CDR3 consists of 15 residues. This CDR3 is CTSSQDQQRNTEAFF.

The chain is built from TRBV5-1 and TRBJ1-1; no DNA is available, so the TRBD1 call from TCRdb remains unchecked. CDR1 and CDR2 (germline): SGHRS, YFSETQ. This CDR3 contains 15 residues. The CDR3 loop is CASSLAPRGQTEAFF. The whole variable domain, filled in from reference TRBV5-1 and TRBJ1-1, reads KAGVTQTPRYLIKTRGQQVTLSCSPISGHRSVSWYQQTPGQGLQFLFEYFSETQRNKGNFPGRFSGRQFSNSRSEMNVSTLELGDSALYLCASSLAPRGQTEAFFGQGTRLTVV.

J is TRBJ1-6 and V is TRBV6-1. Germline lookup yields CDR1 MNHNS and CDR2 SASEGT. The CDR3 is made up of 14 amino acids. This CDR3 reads CASSAGDKNSPLHF.

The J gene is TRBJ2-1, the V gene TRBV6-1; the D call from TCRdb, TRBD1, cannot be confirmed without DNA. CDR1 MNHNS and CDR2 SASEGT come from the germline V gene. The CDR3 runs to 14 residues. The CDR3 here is CASSRDRVGNEQFF.